This TCR beta chain was found in a study of OX40 agonist ivuxolimab in advanced cancers. The wider study: Participants averaged approximately 65 years of age (range roughly 23 to 80) and were approximately 81% male. Study outcomes and limitations: Clonal expansion by week 6 occurred in CD4+ and CD8+ blood T cells (at 0.1 to 3.0 mg/kg).

Data came from immunoSEQ multiplex PCR; TCRdb stores just in-frame clones and leaves some out. There are about 51,000 clones in the sample; 85% to 90% occur only once, and 3.5% to 4.5% lies in the top ten. Details on this clone: Its antigen is as yet unknown.

This sequence was found in an adult with an advanced solid tumor such as melanoma, head and neck, liver or kidney cancer. The specimen was CD4+ or CD8+ T cells sorted from blood, collected in a trial of the OX40 agonist ivuxolimab.

CDR3 DNA sequence: TGTGCCAGCAGCCCCCGAGAGGGGGTGGGCGGGGGGACCACCGGGGAGCTGTTTTTT. This codes for CASSPREGVGGGTTGELFF. The V gene is TRBV9, the J gene TRBJ2-2; 8 bases agree with TRBD2. The CDR3 totals 19 residues. V gave up 4 bases and J gave up 4 bases; unmatched junction bases: 18. Germline V CDR1 and CDR2: SGDLS, YYNGEE.